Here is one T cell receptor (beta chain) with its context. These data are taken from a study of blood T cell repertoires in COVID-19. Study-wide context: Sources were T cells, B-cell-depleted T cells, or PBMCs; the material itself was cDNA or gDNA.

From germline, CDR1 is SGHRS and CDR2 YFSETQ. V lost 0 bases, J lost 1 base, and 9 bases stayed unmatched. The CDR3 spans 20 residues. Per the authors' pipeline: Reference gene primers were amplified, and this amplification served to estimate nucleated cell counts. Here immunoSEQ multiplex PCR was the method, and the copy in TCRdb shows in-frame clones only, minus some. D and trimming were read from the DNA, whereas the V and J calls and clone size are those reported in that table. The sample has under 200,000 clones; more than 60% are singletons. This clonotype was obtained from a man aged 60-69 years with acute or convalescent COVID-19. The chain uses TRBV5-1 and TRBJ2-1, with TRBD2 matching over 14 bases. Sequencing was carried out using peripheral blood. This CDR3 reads CASSLVAGLAGVRSYNEQFF. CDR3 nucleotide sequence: TGCGCCAGCAGCTTGGTGGCGGGACTAGCGGGGGTTAGATCCTACAATGAGCAGTTCTTC.